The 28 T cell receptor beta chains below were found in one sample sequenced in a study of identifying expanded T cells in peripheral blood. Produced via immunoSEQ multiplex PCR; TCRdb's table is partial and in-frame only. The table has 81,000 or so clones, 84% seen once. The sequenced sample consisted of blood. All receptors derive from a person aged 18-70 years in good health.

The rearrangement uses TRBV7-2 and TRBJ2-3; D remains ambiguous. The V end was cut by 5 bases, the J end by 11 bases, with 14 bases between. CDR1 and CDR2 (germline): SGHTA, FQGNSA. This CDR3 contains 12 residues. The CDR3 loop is CASSAPGWEQYF. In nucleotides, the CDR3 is TGTGCCAGCAGCGCCCCCGGGTGGGAGCAGTATTTT.

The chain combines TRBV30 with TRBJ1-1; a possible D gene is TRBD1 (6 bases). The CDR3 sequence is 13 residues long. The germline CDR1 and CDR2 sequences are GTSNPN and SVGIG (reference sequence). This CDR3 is CAWGAGGLTEAFF. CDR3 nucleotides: TGTGCGTGGGGGGCCGGGGGTTTGACTGAAGCTTTCTTT.

The CDR3 coding sequence is TGTGCCAGCAGCCCCCAAGGGACAGACAACTATGGCTACACCTTC. Its protein is CASSPQGTDNYGYTF. The chain carries TRBV7-2 and TRBJ1-2; 7 positions agree with TRBD1. The CDR3 has 15 residues. J was trimmed by 2 bases and V by 5 bases; bases with no gene match: 8. The V gene's germline CDR1 is SGHTA and CDR2 FQGNSA.

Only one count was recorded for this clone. CDR3 nucleotide sequence: TGTGCCAGCAGCTTAGTAGGGCTCCCAGCCAAAAACATTCAGTACTTC. Its translation: CASSLVGLPAKNIQYF. This sequence joins TRBV7-9 and TRBJ2-4, with D unclear. Trimming removed 1 base from V and 0 bases from J, with 10 bases in between. Germline-derived CDR1 and CDR2 are SEHNR and FQNEAQ (reference sequence). The CDR3 contains 16 residues. Supplemented by reference TRBV7-9 and TRBJ2-4, the full variable domain reads DTGVSQNPRHKITKRGQNVTFRCDPISEHNRLYWYRQTLGQGPEFLTYFQNEAQLEKSRLLSDRFSAERPKGSFSTLEIQRTEQGDSAMYLCASSLVGLPAKNIQYFGAGTRLSVL.

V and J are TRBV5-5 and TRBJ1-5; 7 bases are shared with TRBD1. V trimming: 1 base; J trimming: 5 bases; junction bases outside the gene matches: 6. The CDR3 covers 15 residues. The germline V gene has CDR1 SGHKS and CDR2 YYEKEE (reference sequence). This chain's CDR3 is CASSLMTGLDQPQHF. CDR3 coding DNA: TGTGCCAGCAGCTTGATGACAGGGCTGGATCAGCCCCAGCATTTT.

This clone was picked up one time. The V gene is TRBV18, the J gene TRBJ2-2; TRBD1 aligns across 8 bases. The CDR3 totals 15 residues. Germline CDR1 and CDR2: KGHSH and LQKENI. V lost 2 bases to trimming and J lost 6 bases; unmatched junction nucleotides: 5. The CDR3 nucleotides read TGTGCCAGCTCACCATCCGGACAGGGATCCGGGGAGCTGTTTTTT. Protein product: CASSPSGQGSGELFF.

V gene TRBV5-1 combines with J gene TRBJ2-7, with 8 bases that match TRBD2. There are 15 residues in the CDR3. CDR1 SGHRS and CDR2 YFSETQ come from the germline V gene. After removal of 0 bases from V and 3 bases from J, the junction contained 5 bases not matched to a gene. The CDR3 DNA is TGCGCCAGCAGCTTGGTCGGGAGGGCCTTCTACGAGCAGTACTTC. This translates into CASSLVGRAFYEQYF.

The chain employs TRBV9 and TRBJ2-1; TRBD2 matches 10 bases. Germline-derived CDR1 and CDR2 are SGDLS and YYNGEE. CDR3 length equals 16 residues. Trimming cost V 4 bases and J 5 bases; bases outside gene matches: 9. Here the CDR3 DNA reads TGTGCCAGCAGCCATCCCCCCCTAGCGGGGGACAATGAGCAGTTCTTC. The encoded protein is CASSHPPLAGDNEQFF.

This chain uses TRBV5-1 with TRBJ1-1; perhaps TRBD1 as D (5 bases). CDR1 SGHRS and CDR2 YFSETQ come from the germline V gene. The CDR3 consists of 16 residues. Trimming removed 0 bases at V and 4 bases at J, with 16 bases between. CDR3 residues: CASSLDGALTSTEAFF. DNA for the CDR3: TGCGCCAGCAGCTTGGATGGGGCACTCACCTCCACTGAAGCTTTCTTT.

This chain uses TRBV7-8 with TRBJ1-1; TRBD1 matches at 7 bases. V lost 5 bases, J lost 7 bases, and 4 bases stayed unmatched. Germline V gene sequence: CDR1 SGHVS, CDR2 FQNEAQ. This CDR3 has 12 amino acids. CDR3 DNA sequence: TGTGCCAGCAGCGACAGGGTTCATGAAGCTTTCTTT. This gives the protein CASSDRVHEAFF.

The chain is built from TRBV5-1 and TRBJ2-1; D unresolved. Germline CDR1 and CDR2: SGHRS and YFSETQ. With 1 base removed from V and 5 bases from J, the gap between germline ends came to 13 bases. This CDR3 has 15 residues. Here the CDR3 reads CASSLFQDRDNEQFF. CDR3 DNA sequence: TGCGCCAGCAGCTTGTTCCAGGATCGCGACAATGAGCAGTTCTTC.

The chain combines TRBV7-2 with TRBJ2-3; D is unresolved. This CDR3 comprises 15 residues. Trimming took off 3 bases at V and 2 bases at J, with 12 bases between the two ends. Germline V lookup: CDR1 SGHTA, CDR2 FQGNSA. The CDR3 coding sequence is TGTGCCAGCAGCTTCCAACTGCTTGCCACAGATACGCAGTATTTT. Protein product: CASSFQLLATDTQYF.

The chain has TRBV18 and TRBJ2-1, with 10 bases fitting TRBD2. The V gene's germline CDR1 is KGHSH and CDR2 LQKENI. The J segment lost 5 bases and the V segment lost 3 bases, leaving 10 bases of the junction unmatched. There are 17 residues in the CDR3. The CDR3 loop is CASSPLAGGISHNEQFF. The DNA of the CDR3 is TGTGCCAGCTCACCCTTAGCGGGAGGAATTTCCCACAATGAGCAGTTCTTC.

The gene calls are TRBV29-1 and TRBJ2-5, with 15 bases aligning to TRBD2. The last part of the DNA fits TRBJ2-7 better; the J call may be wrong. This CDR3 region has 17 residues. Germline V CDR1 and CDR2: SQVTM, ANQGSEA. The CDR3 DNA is TGCAGCGTTGTCGGGACTAGCGGGAGGCAGACTACCTACGAGCAGTACTTC. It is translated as CSVVGTSGRQTTYEQYF.

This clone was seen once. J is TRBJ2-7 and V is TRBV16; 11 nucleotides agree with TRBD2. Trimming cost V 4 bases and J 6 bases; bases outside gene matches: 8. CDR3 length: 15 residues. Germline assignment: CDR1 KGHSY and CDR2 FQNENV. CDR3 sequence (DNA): TGTGCCAGCAGCCGGGATGTAGCGGGAGGGGGCGAGCAGTACTTC. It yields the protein CASSRDVAGGGEQYF.

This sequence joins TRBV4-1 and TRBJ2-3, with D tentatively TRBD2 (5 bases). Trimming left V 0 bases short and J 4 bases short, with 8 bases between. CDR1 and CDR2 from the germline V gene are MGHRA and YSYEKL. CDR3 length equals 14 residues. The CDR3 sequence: CASSQDWGADTQYF. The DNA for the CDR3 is TGCGCCAGCAGCCAAGATTGGGGAGCAGATACGCAGTATTTT.

The CDR3 is CASSSQGQKEGYGYTF. In DNA form, the CDR3 reads TGTGCCAGCAGCTCCCAGGGGCAGAAGGAGGGCTATGGCTACACCTTC. The chain employs TRBV7-8 and TRBJ1-2, with D tentatively TRBD1 (6 bases). V was pared by 4 bases and J by 4 bases, with 19 bases between. The CDR3 is 16 residues long. Germline V gene data show CDR1 as SGHVS and CDR2 as FQNEAQ.

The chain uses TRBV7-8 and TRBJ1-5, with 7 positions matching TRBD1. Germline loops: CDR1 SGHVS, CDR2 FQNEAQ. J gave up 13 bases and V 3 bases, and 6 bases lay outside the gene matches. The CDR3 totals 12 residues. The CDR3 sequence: CASSFFGTDQHF. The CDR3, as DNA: TGTGCCAGCAGCTTCTTTGGGACAGATCAGCATTTT.

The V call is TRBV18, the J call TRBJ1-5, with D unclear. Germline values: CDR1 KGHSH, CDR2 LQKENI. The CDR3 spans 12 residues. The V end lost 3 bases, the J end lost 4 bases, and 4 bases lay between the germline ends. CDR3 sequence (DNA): TGTGCCAGCTCACCCCAGAATCAGCCCCAGCATTTT. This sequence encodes CASSPQNQPQHF. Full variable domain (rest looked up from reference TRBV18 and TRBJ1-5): NAGVMQNPRHLVRRRGQEARLRCSPMKGHSHVYWYRQLPEEGLKFMVYLQKENIIDESGMPKERFSAEFPKEGPSILRIQQVVRGDSAAYFCASSPQNQPQHFGDGTRLSIL.

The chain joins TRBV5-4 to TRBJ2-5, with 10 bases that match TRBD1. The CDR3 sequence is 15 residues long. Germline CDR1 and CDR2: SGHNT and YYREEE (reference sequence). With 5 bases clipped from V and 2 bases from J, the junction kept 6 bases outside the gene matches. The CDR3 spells CASRRGTGAQETQYF. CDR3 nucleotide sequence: TGTGCCAGCAGACGCGGGACAGGGGCGCAAGAGACCCAGTACTTC.

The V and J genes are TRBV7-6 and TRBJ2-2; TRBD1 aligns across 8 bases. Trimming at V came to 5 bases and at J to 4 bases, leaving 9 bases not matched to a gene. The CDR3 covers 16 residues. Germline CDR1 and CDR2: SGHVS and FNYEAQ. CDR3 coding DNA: TGTGCCAGCAGCCGGGCTACGACAGGGGTCACCGGGGAGCTGTTTTTT. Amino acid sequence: CASSRATTGVTGELFF. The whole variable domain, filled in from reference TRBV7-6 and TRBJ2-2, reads GAGVSQSPRYKVTKRGQDVALRCDPISGHVSLYWYRQALGQGPEFLTYFNYEAQQDKSGLPNDRFSAERPEGSISTLTIQRTEQRDSAMYRCASSRATTGVTGELFFGEGSRLTVL.

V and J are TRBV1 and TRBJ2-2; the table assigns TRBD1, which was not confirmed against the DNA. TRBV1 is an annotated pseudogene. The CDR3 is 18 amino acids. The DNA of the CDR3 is TGCACCAGCAGCCAAGCTTTGCCGGACAGAGCGAACACCGGGGAGCTGTTTTTT. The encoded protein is CTSSQALPDRANTGELFF.

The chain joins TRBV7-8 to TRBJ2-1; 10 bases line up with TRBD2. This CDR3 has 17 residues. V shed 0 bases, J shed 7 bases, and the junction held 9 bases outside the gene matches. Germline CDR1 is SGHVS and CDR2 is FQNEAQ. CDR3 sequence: CASSLAYSGRKVNEQFF. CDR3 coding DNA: TGTGCCAGCAGCTTAGCTTATAGCGGGAGGAAGGTGAATGAGCAGTTCTTC.

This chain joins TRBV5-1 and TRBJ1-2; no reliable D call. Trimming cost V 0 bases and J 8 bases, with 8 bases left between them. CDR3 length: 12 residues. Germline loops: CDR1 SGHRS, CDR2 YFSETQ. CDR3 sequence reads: CASSLEEGGYTF. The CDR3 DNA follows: TGCGCCAGCAGCTTGGAAGAAGGGGGCTACACCTTC.

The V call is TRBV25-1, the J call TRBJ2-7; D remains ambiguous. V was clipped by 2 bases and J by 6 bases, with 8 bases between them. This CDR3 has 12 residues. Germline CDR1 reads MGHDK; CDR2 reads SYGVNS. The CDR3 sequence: CASSETPGEQYF. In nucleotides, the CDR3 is TGTGCCAGCAGTGAAACCCCCGGCGAGCAGTACTTC.

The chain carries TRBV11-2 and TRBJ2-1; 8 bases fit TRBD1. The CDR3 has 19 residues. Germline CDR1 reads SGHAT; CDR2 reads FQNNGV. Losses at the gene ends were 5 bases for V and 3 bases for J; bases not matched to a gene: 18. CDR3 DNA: TGTGCCAGCAGCATCTCCGGGACAGGCCTTCTTTTAAACTACAATGAGCAGTTCTTC. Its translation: CASSISGTGLLLNYNEQFF.

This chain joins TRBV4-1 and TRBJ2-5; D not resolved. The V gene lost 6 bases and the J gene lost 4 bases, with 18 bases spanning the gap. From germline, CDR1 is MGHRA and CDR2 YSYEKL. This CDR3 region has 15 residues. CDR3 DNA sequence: TGCGCCAGCAGTCTAAATCTTATGGTGGGAGAGACCCAGTACTTC. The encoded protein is CASSLNLMVGETQYF.

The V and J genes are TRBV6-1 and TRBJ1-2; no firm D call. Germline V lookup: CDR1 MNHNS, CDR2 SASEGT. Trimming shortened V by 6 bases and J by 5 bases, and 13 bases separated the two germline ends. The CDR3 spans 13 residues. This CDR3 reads CASSLDITYGYTF. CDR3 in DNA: TGTGCCAGCAGCCTAGACATAACTTATGGCTACACCTTC.